What follows are 11 T cell receptor beta chains derived from one specimen sequenced in a study of T-cell memory formation after mild COVID-19. TCRdb analysed the 5' RACE reads with MiXCR anew, one entry per CDR3 protein. The repertoire holds roughly 620,000 distinct CDR3 sequences, with about a sixth as singletons. Source material: PBMCs or a T cell subset sorted from them (not recorded which). The receptor set was obtained from an adult woman who had mild COVID-19 (a few samples of this study predate the infection). Cell type and time point are not known.

The rearrangement joins TRBV12-3 or TRBV12-4 to TRBJ2-4; D is perhaps TRBD1 or TRBD2 (6 bases each). The length of the CDR3 is 14 residues. V was clipped by 3 bases and J by 8 bases, with 14 bases between them. CDR3 nucleotides: TGTGCCAGCAGTTTTCGGCCTAGGGGGGACATTCAGTACTTC. This codes for CASSFRPRGDIQYF.

The rearrangement uses TRBV4-1 and TRBJ2-7; possibly TRBD1 or TRBD2 for D (6 bases each). Germline V gives CDR1 MGHRA, CDR2 YSYEKL. This CDR3 has 15 amino acids. Trimming shortened V by 4 bases and J by 0 bases, and 13 bases separated the two germline ends. CDR3 in amino acids: CASSPLGGTSYEQYF. CDR3 sequence (DNA): TGCGCCAGCAGCCCCCTCGGGGGCACCTCCTACGAGCAGTACTTC.

This clonotype was detected ten times or more. V and J are TRBV12-3 or TRBV12-4 and TRBJ2-1; possible D gene TRBD1, 5 bases. V was pared by 2 bases and J by 4 bases, with 15 bases between. The CDR3 spans 16 residues. CDR3 amino acids: CASSLKVGPGYNEQFF. The CDR3 DNA reads TGTGCCAGCAGTTTAAAGGTAGGGCCAGGGTACAATGAGCAGTTCTTC.

V usage is TRBV5-4 and J usage is TRBJ2-5; maybe TRBD2 (6 bases). Germline V gene lookup returns CDR1 SGHNT and CDR2 YYREEE (reference sequence). This CDR3 region has 14 residues. Trimming removed 3 bases from V and 5 bases from J, with 14 bases in between. CDR3 in amino acids: CASSSWLAGETQYF. DNA of the CDR3: TGTGCCAGCAGCTCCTGGCTGGCGGGGGAGACCCAGTACTTC.

The chain carries TRBV12-3 or TRBV12-4 and TRBJ2-3; no reliable D call. Between the trimmed V and J ends, which lost 5 bases and 8 bases, there was a span of 14 bases. The CDR3 covers 13 residues. The CDR3 reads CASSKDPGGTQYF. DNA of the CDR3: TGTGCCAGCAGTAAAGACCCAGGTGGTACGCAGTATTTT.

The chain employs TRBV7-2 and TRBJ2-1, with TRBD1 matching over 8 bases. V gave up 5 bases and J gave up 9 bases; unmatched junction bases: 9. Germline loops: CDR1 SGHTA, CDR2 FQGNSA. The length of the CDR3 is 14 residues. The CDR3 nucleotides read TGTGCCAGCAGCCCCTGGACAGGGAGGAGTGAGCAGTTCTTC. Translating gives CASSPWTGRSEQFF.

The CDR3 DNA follows: TGTGCCAGTAGTAGACTAGCGGGAGTCGCCAAAAACATTCAGTACTTC. Translated, it gives CASSRLAGVAKNIQYF. The chain carries TRBV19 and TRBJ2-4, with 12 positions matching TRBD2. CDR3 length: 16 residues. Trimming cost V 4 bases and J 1 base; bases outside gene matches: 2. Germline CDR1 and CDR2: LNHDA and SQIVND (reference sequence).

Comment on this clonotype: This likely comes from a read error, as the CDR3 has no conserved phenylalanine or tryptophan at its end. The chain combines TRBV5-4 with TRBJ2-5; 7 nucleotides align to TRBD2. Germline V CDR1 and CDR2: SGHNT, YYREEE (reference sequence). With V trimmed by 0 bases and J by 0 bases, 2 bases remained unmatched. The CDR3 contains 15 residues. CDR3 loop: CASSLAGGHQETQYL. DNA of the CDR3: TGTGCCAGCAGCTTGGCGGGGGGACACCAAGAGACCCAGTACTTA.

The chain is built from TRBV12-3 or TRBV12-4 and TRBJ2-1, with 8 positions matching TRBD1. CDR3 size: 21 residues. Trimming removed 3 bases from V and 1 base from J; junction bases left unmatched: 20. CDR3 in DNA: TGTGCCAGCAGTTTGATCGATCCGGGACAGGACGCTAGGAGTTCCTACAATGAGCAGTTCTTC. Protein: CASSLIDPGQDARSSYNEQFF.

This clonotype has more than one count but fewer than ten. The chain is built from TRBV5-4 and TRBJ2-1; the D gene could be TRBD1 or TRBD2 (5 bases each). Germline V gene lookup returns CDR1 SGHNT and CDR2 YYREEE (reference sequence). Trimming stripped 0 bases from V and 0 bases from J, with 10 bases between. This CDR3 has 16 amino acids. The CDR3 nucleotides are TGTGCCAGCAGCTTGGATGGGGCGGGCTCCTACAATGAGCAGTTCTTC. It translates to CASSLDGAGSYNEQFF. The whole variable domain, filled in from reference TRBV5-4 and TRBJ2-1, reads ETGVTQSPTHLIKTRGQQVTLRCSSQSGHNTVSWYQQALGQGPQFIFQYYREEENGRGNFPPRFSGLQFPNYSSELNVNALELDDSALYLCASSLDGAGSYNEQFFGPGTRLTVL.

This clonotype has only one observation. V is TRBV12-3 or TRBV12-4 and J is TRBJ1-2; a possible D gene is TRBD1 (5 bases). The CDR3 runs 17 residues. V was trimmed by 2 bases and J by 4 bases, leaving 20 bases between them. The CDR3 DNA sequence: TGTGCCAGCAGTTTACAGGGCTGGGAGACTACTTCCTATGGCTACACCTTC. Translated, it gives CASSLQGWETTSYGYTF.